This entry lists 10 T cell receptor beta chains sequenced from one sample in a study of CD8 T cells in Susac syndrome. Random hexamers were used to reverse transcribe an amount of 0.5 to 1 ug RNA. TCRdb reanalysed the immunoSEQ multiplex PCR reads using MiXCR and keeps one entry per CDR3 protein. The table records 200,000 to 250,000 distinct CDR3 sequences, roughly 93% of them present only once. Sequencing was performed on CD4+ T cells from PBMCs. These TCRs come from a human donor with Susac syndrome.

V gene TRBV5-1 combines with J gene TRBJ2-7; 8 bases line up with TRBD2. CDR1 is SGHRS and CDR2 is YFSETQ in the germline V gene. The CDR3 covers 14 residues. V lost 4 bases to trimming and J lost 5 bases; unmatched junction nucleotides: 8. The CDR3 nucleotides read TGCGCCAGCAGCAGGACGGACGGGGGGGACGAGCAGTACTTC. This sequence encodes CASSRTDGGDEQYF.

The chain couples TRBV6-2 or TRBV6-3 to TRBJ2-3; a weak D match, TRBD2 (8 bases). Germline CDR1 reads MNHEY; CDR2 reads SVGEGT. V shed 6 bases and J shed 9 bases, with 16 bases lying between them. CDR3 size: 13 residues. The CDR3 DNA follows: TGTGCCAGCAGCGCGGGGGGACAGATAACGCAGTATTTT. Its protein product is CASSAGGQITQYF.

The chain links TRBV3-1 to TRBJ2-5, with 7 bases that match TRBD2. The germline V gene encodes CDR1 LGHDT and CDR2 YNNKEL (reference sequence). The CDR3 is 15 residues long. The V gene end was trimmed by 3 bases and the J gene end by 4 bases; junction bases not matched to a gene: 8. DNA for the CDR3: TGTGCCAGCAGCCAGGGGAGCCCGGGAGGAGAGACCCAGTACTTC. It encodes CASSQGSPGGETQYF.

This clonotype was seen only once. The chain combines TRBV7-2 with TRBJ1-4; D gene ambiguous. This CDR3 region has 16 residues. Germline assignment: CDR1 SGHTA and CDR2 FQGNSA. V lost 1 base to trimming and J lost 2 bases, with 11 bases between them. The CDR3 DNA follows: TGTGCCAGCAGCTTAGGTTCGGCCTGGACTAATGAAAAACTGTTTTTT. It specifies CASSLGSAWTNEKLFF.

The CDR3 is CASSQGHSGGPSPGELFF. The CDR3 nucleotides read TGTGCCAGCAGCCAAGGACATAGCGGGGGACCGTCTCCCGGGGAGCTGTTTTTT. The V call is TRBV4-2, the J call TRBJ2-2; 9 nucleotides align to TRBD2. This CDR3 is built from 18 residues. J gave up 6 bases and V 1 base, and 12 bases lay outside the gene matches. Germline-derived CDR1 and CDR2 are LGHNA and YNFKEQ.

The chain is built from TRBV7-2 and TRBJ2-3; 8 bases are shared with TRBD1. The CDR3 contains 18 residues. V lost 3 bases and J lost 4; bases outside the gene matches: 15. Germline CDR1 SGHTA, CDR2 FQGNSA. CDR3 DNA sequence: TGTGCCAGCAGCTTCGACCCGGACAGGGCGGCGTGGGCAGATACGCAGTATTTT. Translation gives CASSFDPDRAAWADTQYF.

The chain is built from TRBV5-6 and TRBJ1-5; D is undetermined. CDR3 size: 12 residues. Germline CDR1 reads SGHDT; CDR2 reads YYEEEE. V was cut by 4 bases and J by 0 bases, with 2 bases left in between. CDR3 in amino acids: CASSHSNQPQHF. DNA for the CDR3: TGTGCCAGCAGCCATAGCAATCAGCCCCAGCATTTT.

This sequence joins TRBV25-1 and TRBJ1-1; TRBD1 matches at 7 bases. The CDR3 totals 17 residues. Germline CDR1 is MGHDK and CDR2 is SYGVNS. The trim removed 5 bases at V and 3 bases at J, leaving 15 bases unmatched. Written as DNA, the CDR3 is TGTGCCAGCAGTAAGCCGGGACAGACATTTGAAGACACTGAAGCTTTCTTT. Translated, it gives CASSKPGQTFEDTEAFF.

The chain joins TRBV27 to TRBJ2-3; 10 bases are shared with TRBD2. V shed 9 bases, J shed 6 bases, and the junction held 9 bases outside the gene matches. This CDR3 contains 14 residues. Germline CDR1 MNHEY, CDR2 SMNVEV (reference sequence). The CDR3 DNA reads TGTGCCAGTAGTCTAGCGGGGGACGAGGATACGCAGTATTTT. The encoded protein is CASSLAGDEDTQYF.

The V and J genes are TRBV20-1 and TRBJ1-2, with D possibly being TRBD1 (6 bases). The CDR3 has 15 amino acids. Germline V lookup: CDR1 DFQATT, CDR2 SNEGSKA (reference sequence). The ends were cut back, 2 bases at V and 1 base at J, with 14 bases in the middle. CDR3 nucleotides: TGCAGTGCTAGATATGGACAGACCCGTAACTATGGCTACACCTTC. Translation gives CSARYGQTRNYGYTF.